This T cell receptor beta chain was retrieved from a study of T cell responses to AZD1222 COVID-19 vaccine. Overall study findings and caveats: Compared with day 0, the breadth and depth of the Spike-specific TCR repertoire rose significantly after two doses of AZD1222.

Clones were read by immunoSEQ multiplex PCR, and TCRdb kept only the in-frame ones, dropping some. In the table there are more than 100,000 clones, around 89% of which are singletons. This CDR3 is 15 amino acids long. Germline values: CDR1 SGHDT, CDR2 YYEEEE. The germline V and J ends were trimmed by 4 bases and 5 bases, with 18 bases remaining between them. Points on this clone: The antigen is unknown.

This rearrangement joins TRBV5-6 to TRBJ1-1, with D possibly matching TRBD1 (5 bases). The specimen comprised peripheral blood, sampled on day 0 of AZD1222 vaccination. The receptor's source is an adult in good health. CDR3 protein: CASSPKTAGDTEAFF. CDR3 coding DNA: TGTGCCAGCAGCCCGAAGACAGCAGGCGATACTGAAGCTTTCTTT.